A selection of T cell receptor beta chains follows, all from one sample in a study of T cells after posttransplantation cyclophosphamide. Repertoires were generated with immunoSEQ multiplex PCR, while TCRdb's copy carries only in-frame clones and drops some. The repertoire holds 45,000 to 65,000 clones, with about 82% as singletons. Sequences were obtained from PBMCs. Receptors were obtained from a man aged 25-45 years with a blood cancer, CMV-positive, and with a related stem cell donor. Each CDR3 is given with its conserved first and last residue. Fields, in order: D gene, J gene, V gene, clone size, CDR3 protein, CDR3 DNA. D genes are given only for firm matches. Size values are once, few and many counts, or a class for expanded clones, and some rows have none.

D gene: .; J gene: TRBJ2-2; V gene: TRBV7-3; clone size: once; CDR3 protein: CASSLVPGTGELFF; CDR3 DNA: TGTGCCAGCAGCTTAGTCCCGGGCACCGGGGAGCTGTTTTTT
D gene: TRBD1; J gene: TRBJ1-2; V gene: TRBV30; clone size: .; CDR3 protein: CACRDAGTGVRHTF; CDR3 DNA: TGTGCCTGCCGTGACGCCGGGACAGGGGTTCGCCACACCTTC
D gene: .; J gene: TRBJ2-2; V gene: TRBV28; clone size: .; CDR3 protein: CASSPTGDTGELFF; CDR3 DNA: TGTGCCAGCAGTCCGACAGGAGATACCGGGGAGCTGTTTTTT
D gene: TRBD2; J gene: TRBJ2-2; V gene: TRBV5-1; clone size: .; CDR3 protein: CASSPFIAGEGTGELFF; CDR3 DNA: TGCGCCAGCAGCCCGTTCATAGCGGGAGAGGGCACCGGGGAGCTGTTTTTT
D gene: .; J gene: TRBJ2-1; V gene: TRBV12-1; clone size: .; CDR3 protein: CASSFWTSWPYNEQFF; CDR3 DNA: TGTGCCAGCAGCTTTTGGACTAGTTGGCCCTACAATGAGCAGTTCTTC
D gene: TRBD1; J gene: TRBJ1-5; V gene: TRBV4-3; clone size: .; CDR3 protein: CASSQEQGGDQPQHF; CDR3 DNA: TGCGCCAGCAGCCAAGAACAGGGGGGCGATCAGCCCCAGCATTTT
D gene: TRBD1; J gene: TRBJ1-6; V gene: TRBV2; clone size: .; CDR3 protein: CASRGTGGPISPLHF; CDR3 DNA: TGTGCCAGCAGGGGCACAGGGGGCCCTATTTCACCCCTCCACTTT
D gene: .; J gene: TRBJ2-2; V gene: TRBV7-7; clone size: .; CDR3 protein: CASSLEAPSLRGVTGELFF; CDR3 DNA: TGTGCTAGCAGCTTAGAAGCTCCCTCCCTCAGGGGGGTCACCGGGGAGCTGTTTTTT
D gene: .; J gene: TRBJ1-2; V gene: TRBV13; clone size: .; CDR3 protein: CASSFEGLTNNYGYTF; CDR3 DNA: TGTGCCAGCAGCTTTGAGGGACTGACGAATAACTATGGCTACACCTTC
D gene: .; J gene: TRBJ2-7; V gene: TRBV27; clone size: .; CDR3 protein: CASSLMAGSEQYF; CDR3 DNA: TGTGCCAGCAGTTTAATGGCAGGCTCCGAGCAGTACTTC
D gene: TRBD1; J gene: TRBJ1-5; V gene: TRBV29-1; clone size: few; CDR3 protein: CSARTGRNQPQHF; CDR3 DNA: TGCAGCGCAAGGACAGGTCGAAATCAGCCCCAGCATTTT
D gene: .; J gene: TRBJ1-2; V gene: TRBV4-1; clone size: few; CDR3 protein: CASSQDGAAIGYGYTF; CDR3 DNA: TGCGCCAGCAGCCAAGATGGGGCAGCGATTGGTTATGGCTACACCTTC
D gene: .; J gene: TRBJ1-5; V gene: TRBV4-2; clone size: .; CDR3 protein: CASSQGWGISQPQHF; CDR3 DNA: TGTGCCAGCAGCCAAGGGTGGGGCATCAGTCAGCCCCAGCATTTT
D gene: .; J gene: TRBJ2-7; V gene: TRBV4-2; clone size: .; CDR3 protein: CASGGESYEQYF; CDR3 DNA: TGTGCCAGCGGCGGGGAGTCCTACGAGCAGTACTTC
D gene: TRBD2; J gene: TRBJ2-5; V gene: TRBV7-3; clone size: .; CDR3 protein: CASSLGLAVETQYF; CDR3 DNA: TGTGCCAGCAGCCTGGGACTAGCGGTAGAGACCCAGTACTTC
D gene: .; J gene: TRBJ1-2; V gene: TRBV11-3; clone size: .; CDR3 protein: CASSLTPVGLTF; CDR3 DNA: TGTGCCAGCAGCTTAACCCCAGTTGGTCTCACCTTC
D gene: .; J gene: TRBJ2-1; V gene: TRBV4-1; clone size: once; CDR3 protein: CASSQLIGAAYNEQFF; CDR3 DNA: TGCGCCAGCAGCCAGTTGATAGGGGCAGCCTACAATGAGCAGTTCTTC
D gene: .; J gene: TRBJ1-5; V gene: TRBV6-5; clone size: .; CDR3 protein: CASSSRQSTSNQPQHF; CDR3 DNA: TGTGCCAGCAGTTCCCGACAGTCCACTAGCAATCAGCCCCAGCATTTT
D gene: .; J gene: TRBJ2-1; V gene: TRBV7-3; clone size: .; CDR3 protein: CASSLTLNYEQFF; CDR3 DNA: TGTGCCAGCAGCTTAACGCTGAACTATGAGCAGTTCTTC
D gene: .; J gene: TRBJ2-1; V gene: TRBV10-3; clone size: few; CDR3 protein: CAISDLSSYNEQFF; CDR3 DNA: TGTGCCATCAGTGATCTAAGCTCCTACAATGAGCAGTTCTTC
D gene: .; J gene: TRBJ2-7; V gene: TRBV30; clone size: .; CDR3 protein: CAWADGTRSYEQYF; CDR3 DNA: TGTGCCTGGGCTGACGGGACACGCTCCTACGAGCAGTACTTC
D gene: TRBD1; J gene: TRBJ1-2; V gene: TRBV6-1; clone size: .; CDR3 protein: CASSLQGGPNYGYTF; CDR3 DNA: TGTGCCAGCAGTTTACAGGGGGGACCCAACTATGGCTACACCTTC
D gene: .; J gene: TRBJ2-3; V gene: TRBV7-9; clone size: once; CDR3 protein: CASSLEGHGDTQYF; CDR3 DNA: TGTGCCAGCAGCTTAGAGGGGCATGGTGATACGCAGTATTTT
D gene: TRBD2; J gene: TRBJ2-5; V gene: TRBV6-5; clone size: once; CDR3 protein: CASSPSGSRGETQYF; CDR3 DNA: TGTGCCAGCAGTCCTAGCGGGAGTAGGGGTGAGACCCAGTACTTC
D gene: .; J gene: TRBJ1-4; V gene: TRBV10-3; clone size: .; CDR3 protein: CAITNTGGEPPATNEKLFF; CDR3 DNA: TGTGCCATCACCAACACAGGAGGGGAGCCTCCTGCAACTAATGAAAAACTGTTTTTT
D gene: .; J gene: TRBJ2-2; V gene: TRBV9; clone size: few; CDR3 protein: CASSPEQGSGGELFF; CDR3 DNA: TGTGCCAGCAGCCCCGAACAGGGATCCGGCGGGGAGCTGTTTTTT
D gene: TRBD2; J gene: TRBJ2-1; V gene: TRBV7-9; clone size: .; CDR3 protein: CASSLRGGRAYNEQFF; CDR3 DNA: TGTGCCAGCAGCTTGCGAGGCGGGAGGGCGTACAATGAGCAGTTCTTC
D gene: .; J gene: TRBJ2-7; V gene: TRBV6-6; clone size: .; CDR3 protein: CASGLYEQYF; CDR3 DNA: TGTGCCAGCGGCCTCTACGAGCAGTACTTC
D gene: .; J gene: TRBJ1-1; V gene: TRBV7-9; clone size: many; CDR3 protein: CASSKLDTEAFF; CDR3 DNA: TGTGCCAGCAGCAAACTAGACACTGAAGCTTTCTTT
D gene: .; J gene: TRBJ2-1; V gene: TRBV5-4; clone size: .; CDR3 protein: CASSLDSLSYNEQFF; CDR3 DNA: TGTGCCAGCAGCTTGGACAGTCTCTCCTACAATGAGCAGTTCTTC
D gene: TRBD2; J gene: TRBJ2-1; V gene: TRBV7-6; clone size: .; CDR3 protein: CASSFTSGLYNEQFF; CDR3 DNA: TGTGCCAGCAGCTTTACTAGCGGGCTATACAATGAGCAGTTCTTC
D gene: .; J gene: TRBJ1-5; V gene: TRBV21-1; clone size: .; CDR3 protein: CASSAQNRAAQPQHF; CDR3 DNA: TGTGCCAGCAGCGCCCAAAACAGGGCTGCTCAGCCCCAGCATTTT
D gene: .; J gene: TRBJ2-7; V gene: TRBV23-1; clone size: .; CDR3 protein: CASSQRSNEQYF; CDR3 DNA: TGCGCCAGCAGTCAACGAAGCAACGAGCAGTACTTC
D gene: .; J gene: TRBJ1-1; V gene: TRBV2; clone size: once; CDR3 protein: CASSDSENTEAFF; CDR3 DNA: TGTGCCAGCAGTGACAGTGAGAACACTGAAGCTTTCTTT
D gene: TRBD1; J gene: TRBJ1-4; V gene: TRBV30; clone size: .; CDR3 protein: CAWSGDRGINEKLFF; CDR3 DNA: TGTGCCTGGAGTGGGGACAGAGGAATTAATGAAAAACTGTTTTTT
D gene: TRBD1; J gene: TRBJ2-7; V gene: TRBV29-1; clone size: .; CDR3 protein: CSVEGTGSFEQYF; CDR3 DNA: TGCAGCGTTGAAGGGACAGGGTCTTTCGAGCAGTACTTC
D gene: TRBD2; J gene: TRBJ2-3; V gene: TRBV6-5; clone size: .; CDR3 protein: CASSYGSSGSRNTQYF; CDR3 DNA: TGTGCCAGCAGTTACGGTTCTAGCGGGAGTAGAAATACGCAGTATTTT
D gene: TRBD1; J gene: TRBJ2-7; V gene: TRBV6-5; clone size: .; CDR3 protein: CASSFPTGSSYEQYF; CDR3 DNA: TGTGCCAGCAGCTTTCCGACAGGGTCCTCCTACGAGCAGTACTTC
D gene: TRBD2; J gene: TRBJ2-7; V gene: TRBV4-2; clone size: .; CDR3 protein: CASSQEKASGSYEQYF; CDR3 DNA: TGTGCCAGCAGCCAAGAAAAGGCTAGCGGGTCCTACGAGCAGTACTTC
D gene: .; J gene: TRBJ2-3; V gene: TRBV4-1; clone size: .; CDR3 protein: CASSQRGSTDTQYF; CDR3 DNA: TGCGCCAGCAGCCAACGGGGGAGCACAGATACGCAGTATTTT
D gene: .; J gene: TRBJ1-5; V gene: TRBV15; clone size: .; CDR3 protein: CATSRDRRGQPQHF; CDR3 DNA: TGTGCCACCAGCAGAGATAGGAGGGGTCAGCCCCAGCATTTT
D gene: .; J gene: TRBJ2-7; V gene: TRBV5-8; clone size: .; CDR3 protein: CASKRARQGGYEQYF; CDR3 DNA: TGTGCCAGCAAAAGGGCACGACAGGGAGGCTACGAGCAGTACTTC
D gene: .; J gene: TRBJ2-1; V gene: TRBV18; clone size: .; CDR3 protein: CASSPPTKGNEQFF; CDR3 DNA: TGTGCCAGCTCACCACCGACTAAAGGCAATGAGCAGTTCTTC
D gene: .; J gene: TRBJ1-1; V gene: TRBV18; clone size: .; CDR3 protein: CASSVAMNTEAFF; CDR3 DNA: TGTGCCAGCTCAGTAGCGATGAACACTGAAGCTTTCTTT
D gene: .; J gene: TRBJ2-1; V gene: TRBV28; clone size: .; CDR3 protein: CASSRTGINEQFF; CDR3 DNA: TGTGCCAGCAGTCGAACAGGGATTAATGAGCAGTTCTTC
D gene: .; J gene: TRBJ2-3; V gene: TRBV6-5; clone size: .; CDR3 protein: CASSLFLGLSDTQYF; CDR3 DNA: TGTGCCAGCAGTCTGTTCCTGGGACTTTCAGATACGCAGTATTTT
D gene: TRBD2; J gene: TRBJ2-7; V gene: TRBV28; clone size: .; CDR3 protein: CASSFWAGVDEQYF; CDR3 DNA: TGTGCCAGCAGTTTTTGGGCGGGAGTGGATGAGCAGTACTTC
D gene: .; J gene: TRBJ2-1; V gene: TRBV7-3; clone size: .; CDR3 protein: CASSFSLTDEQFF; CDR3 DNA: TGTGCCAGCAGCTTTAGCCTCACCGATGAGCAGTTCTTC
D gene: .; J gene: TRBJ1-1; V gene: TRBV14; clone size: few; CDR3 protein: CASSQAINTEAFF; CDR3 DNA: TGTGCCAGCAGCCAGGCCATAAACACTGAAGCTTTCTTT
D gene: .; J gene: TRBJ2-5; V gene: TRBV18; clone size: .; CDR3 protein: CASSSGGQYKETQYF; CDR3 DNA: TGTGCCAGCTCATCAGGCGGGCAGTATAAAGAGACCCAGTACTTC
D gene: .; J gene: TRBJ1-1; V gene: TRBV10-2; clone size: .; CDR3 protein: CASSHLNTEAFF; CDR3 DNA: TGCGCCAGCAGTCATCTGAACACTGAAGCTTTCTTT
D gene: .; J gene: TRBJ1-2; V gene: TRBV11-3; clone size: .; CDR3 protein: CASSLGPDIYYTF; CDR3 DNA: TGTGCCAGCAGCTTAGGCCCCGACATCTACTACACCTTC
D gene: .; J gene: TRBJ2-1; V gene: TRBV30; clone size: .; CDR3 protein: CAWRSGGSYNEQFF; CDR3 DNA: TGTGCCTGGAGGTCCGGGGGCTCCTACAATGAGCAGTTCTTC
D gene: TRBD2; J gene: TRBJ2-5; V gene: TRBV6-1; clone size: .; CDR3 protein: CASSGGTSGRAGDETQYF; CDR3 DNA: TGTGCCAGCAGTGGGGGGACTAGCGGGAGGGCCGGTGATGAGACCCAGTACTTC
D gene: .; J gene: TRBJ2-3; V gene: TRBV5-1; clone size: .; CDR3 protein: CASSFQRVGTDTQYF; CDR3 DNA: TGCGCCAGCAGCTTCCAGCGGGTAGGCACAGATACGCAGTATTTT
D gene: TRBD2; J gene: TRBJ2-1; V gene: TRBV2; clone size: .; CDR3 protein: CASRGLAAYNEQFF; CDR3 DNA: TGTGCCAGCAGGGGACTAGCGGCCTACAATGAGCAGTTCTTC
D gene: .; J gene: TRBJ2-3; V gene: TRBV5-5; clone size: .; CDR3 protein: CASSSTPVPGRLTDTQYF; CDR3 DNA: TGTGCCAGCAGCTCAACACCCGTCCCGGGGAGGCTCACAGATACGCAGTATTTT
D gene: .; J gene: TRBJ2-2; V gene: TRBV18; clone size: .; CDR3 protein: CASSSRQGGNTGELFF; CDR3 DNA: TGTGCCAGCTCATCTAGACAGGGAGGCAACACCGGGGAGCTGTTTTTT